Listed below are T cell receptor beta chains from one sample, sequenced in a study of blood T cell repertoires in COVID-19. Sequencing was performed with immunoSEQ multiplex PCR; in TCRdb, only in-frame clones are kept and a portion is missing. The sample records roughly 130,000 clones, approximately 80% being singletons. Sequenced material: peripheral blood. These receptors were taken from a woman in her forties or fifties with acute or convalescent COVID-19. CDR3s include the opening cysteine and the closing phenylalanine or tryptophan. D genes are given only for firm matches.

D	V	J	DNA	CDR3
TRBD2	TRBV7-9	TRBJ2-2	TGTGCCAGCAGCCCCTCGGGAGGGGTGGACACCGGGGAGCTGTTTTTT	CASSPSGGVDTGELFF
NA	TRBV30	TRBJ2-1	TGTGCCTGGGAGGAAAGGCGGAGGGGTGAGCAGTTCTTC	CAWEERRRGEQFF
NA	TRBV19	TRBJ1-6	TGTGCCAGTAGTATCCGGGTACAGGGTGGCCGATCACCCCTCCACTTT	CASSIRVQGGRSPLHF
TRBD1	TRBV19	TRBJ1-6	TGTGCCAGTAGTAGCCGCCCAGGGGGATCCCATAATAATTCACCCCTCCACTTT	CASSSRPGGSHNNSPLHF
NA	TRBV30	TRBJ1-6	TGTGCCTGGACCCTTTCAGGGTTGGGTAATTCACCCCTCCACTTT	CAWTLSGLGNSPLHF
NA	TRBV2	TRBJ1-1	TGTGCCAGCAGTGAATCGGGATACGGTGAAGCTTTCTTT	CASSESGYGEAFF
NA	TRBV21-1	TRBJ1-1	TGTGCCAGCAGGCAGGAAGCCCCGAACACTGAAGCTTTCTTT	CASRQEAPNTEAFF
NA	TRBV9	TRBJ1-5	TGTGCCAGCAGCCCTAGGGGAGGGGGCAATCAGCCCCAGCATTTT	CASSPRGGGNQPQHF
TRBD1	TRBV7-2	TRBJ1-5	TGTGCCAGCAGCTTAGCCTCGGCAGGGGGATCTCAGCCCCAGCATTTT	CASSLASAGGSQPQHF
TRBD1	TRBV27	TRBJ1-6	TGTGCCAGCAGTTTCGCAGGGGACAGGGATAATTCACCCCTCCACTTT	CASSFAGDRDNSPLHF
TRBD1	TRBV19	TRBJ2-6	TGTGCCAGTAGTATAGTGGGACAGGGGGCGAGGGCCAACGTCCTGACTTTC	CASSIVGQGARANVLTF
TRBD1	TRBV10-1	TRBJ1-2	TGCGCCAGCAGTCCCGGGACAGGGAGTTCGGATGGCTACACCTTC	CASSPGTGSSDGYTF
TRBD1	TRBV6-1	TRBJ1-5	TGTGCCAGCAGTGAATGGGACAGTCCCCTTAGCAATCAGCCCCAGCATTTT	CASSEWDSPLSNQPQHF
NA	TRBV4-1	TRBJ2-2	TGCGCCAGCAGCCAAGACGGGTACACCGGGGAGCTGTTTTTT	CASSQDGYTGELFF
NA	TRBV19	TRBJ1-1	TGTGCCAGTAGTATCCGAGTGAACACTGAAGCTTTCTTT	CASSIRVNTEAFF
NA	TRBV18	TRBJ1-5	TGTGCCAGCTCACCACAGGGGTTAGGTCAGCCCCAGCATTTT	CASSPQGLGQPQHF